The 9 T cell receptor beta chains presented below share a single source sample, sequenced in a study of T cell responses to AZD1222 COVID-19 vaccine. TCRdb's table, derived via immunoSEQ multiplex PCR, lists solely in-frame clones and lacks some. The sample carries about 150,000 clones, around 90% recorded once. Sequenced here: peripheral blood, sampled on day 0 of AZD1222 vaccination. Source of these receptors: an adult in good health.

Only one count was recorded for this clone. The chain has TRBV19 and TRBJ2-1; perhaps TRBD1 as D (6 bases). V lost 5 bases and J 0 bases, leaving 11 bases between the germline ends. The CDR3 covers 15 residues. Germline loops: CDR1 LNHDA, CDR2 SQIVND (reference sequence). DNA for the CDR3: TGTGCCAGTAGTCCTTTGGACAGCTCCTACAATGAGCAGTTCTTC. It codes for CASSPLDSSYNEQFF.

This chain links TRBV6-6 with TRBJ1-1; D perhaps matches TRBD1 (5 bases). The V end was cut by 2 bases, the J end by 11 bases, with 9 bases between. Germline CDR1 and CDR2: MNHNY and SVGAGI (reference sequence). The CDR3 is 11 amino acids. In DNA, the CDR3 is TGTGCCAGCAGTTACGTAGAGGGGGCTTTCTTT. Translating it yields CASSYVEGAFF.

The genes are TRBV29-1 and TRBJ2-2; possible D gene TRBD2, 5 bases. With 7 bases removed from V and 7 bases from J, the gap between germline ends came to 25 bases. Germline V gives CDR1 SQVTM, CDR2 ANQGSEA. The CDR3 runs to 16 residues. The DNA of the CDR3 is TGCAGCGCCATGGGGAGCATACAGTACACCGTCGGGGAGCTGTTTTTT. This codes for CSAMGSIQYTVGELFF.

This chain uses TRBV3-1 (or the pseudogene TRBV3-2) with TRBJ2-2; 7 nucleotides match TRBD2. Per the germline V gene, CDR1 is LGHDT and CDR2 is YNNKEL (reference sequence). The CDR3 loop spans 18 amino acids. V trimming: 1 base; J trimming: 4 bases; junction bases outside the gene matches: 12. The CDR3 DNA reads TGTGCCAGCAGCCAAGTGGTATCAACTAGCGAGGGCACCGGGGAGCTGTTTTTT. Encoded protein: CASSQVVSTSEGTGELFF.

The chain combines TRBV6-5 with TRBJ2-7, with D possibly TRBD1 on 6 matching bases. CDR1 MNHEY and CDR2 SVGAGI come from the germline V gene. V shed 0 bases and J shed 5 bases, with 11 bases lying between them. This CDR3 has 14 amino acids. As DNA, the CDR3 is TGTGCCAGCAGTTACTCCCAGGGGAACAACGAGCAGTACTTC. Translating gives CASSYSQGNNEQYF.

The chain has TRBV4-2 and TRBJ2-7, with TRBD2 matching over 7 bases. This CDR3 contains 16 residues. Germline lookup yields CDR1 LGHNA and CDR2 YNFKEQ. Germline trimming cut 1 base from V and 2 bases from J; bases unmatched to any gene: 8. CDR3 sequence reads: CASSQAPAGETYEQYF. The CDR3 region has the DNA TGTGCCAGCAGCCAAGCCCCTGCGGGGGAGACCTACGAGCAGTACTTC.

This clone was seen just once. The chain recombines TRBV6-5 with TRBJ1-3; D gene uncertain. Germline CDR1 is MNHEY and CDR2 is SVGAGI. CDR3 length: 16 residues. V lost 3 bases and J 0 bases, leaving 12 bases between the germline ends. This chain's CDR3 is CASSYLPESSGNTIYF. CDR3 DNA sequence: TGTGCCAGCAGTTATCTTCCGGAGAGCTCTGGAAACACCATATATTTT.

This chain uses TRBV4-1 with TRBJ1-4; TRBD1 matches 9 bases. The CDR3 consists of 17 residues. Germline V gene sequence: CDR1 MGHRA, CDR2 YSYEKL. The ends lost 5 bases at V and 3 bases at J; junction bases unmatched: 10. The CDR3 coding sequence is TGCGCCAGCAGCTTCCGGGACAGGGTTCGGTCTAATGAAAAACTGTTTTTT. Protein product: CASSFRDRVRSNEKLFF.

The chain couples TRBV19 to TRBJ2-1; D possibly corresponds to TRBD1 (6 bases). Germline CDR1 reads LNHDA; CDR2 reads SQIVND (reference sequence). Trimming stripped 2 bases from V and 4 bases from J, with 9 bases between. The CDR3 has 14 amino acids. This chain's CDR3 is CASSITGRYNEQFF. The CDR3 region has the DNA TGTGCCAGTAGTATAACAGGGCGGTACAATGAGCAGTTCTTC.